This T cell receptor beta chain derives from a study of blood T cell repertoires in COVID-19. Only in-frame clones appear in the TCRdb table, and some are missing; sequencing was by immunoSEQ multiplex PCR. This table has around 85,000 clones, roughly 90% appearing once. Germline V gene lookup returns CDR1 DFQATT and CDR2 SNEGSKA (reference sequence). This CDR3 comprises 13 residues. V was pared by 3 bases and J by 0 bases, with 8 bases between. V gene TRBV20-1 combines with J gene TRBJ1-1; D is unclear. The sample was peripheral blood. This clonotype originated in a woman aged 80 or older with active or convalescent COVID-19. CDR3 in amino acids: CSASLAVNTEAFF. The DNA of the CDR3 is TGCAGTGCTAGTTTGGCGGTGAACACTGAAGCTTTCTTT.